Below are 4 T cell receptor beta chains sequenced from a single sample in a study of beta chain features in type 1 diabetes. Expressed TCRB transcripts were sequenced because the entire RNA isolate underwent reverse transcription. Method: immunoSEQ multiplex PCR; TCRdb's copy keeps in-frame clones and lacks some. The data show about 260,000 clones, roughly 70% seen once. Sequencing input: naive CD4+ T cells from blood. These receptors all stem from a man younger than 40 in good health.

This chain uses TRBV7-9 with TRBJ2-1; D is unclear. Looked up from germline, CDR1 is SEHNR and CDR2 is FQNEAQ (reference sequence). V lost 5 bases to trimming and J lost 3 bases, with 14 bases between them. The CDR3 has 15 amino acids. The CDR3, as DNA: TGTGCCAGCAGCCCGCCGAACACCCTCTACAATGAGCAGTTCTTC. Translating gives CASSPPNTLYNEQFF.

The rearrangement links TRBV28 to TRBJ1-2; D is uncertain. There are 16 residues in the CDR3. Germline V lookup: CDR1 MDHEN, CDR2 SYDVKM. With 3 bases removed from V and 0 bases from J, the gap between germline ends came to 14 bases. The CDR3 protein is CASSFGRLTSNYGYTF. In nucleotides, the CDR3 is TGTGCCAGCAGTTTTGGCAGGTTAACGTCTAACTATGGCTACACCTTC.

This clone came up a few times. Distinct nucleotide sequences in the sample also encode this CDR3. The chain recombines TRBV28 with TRBJ2-1, with D unclear. Trimming cost V 3 bases and J 8 bases, with 5 bases left between them. The CDR3 has 11 amino acids. Germline CDR1 is MDHEN and CDR2 is SYDVKM. CDR3 bases: TGTGCCAGCAGTTTGGGCTATGAGCAGTTCTTC. Translating gives CASSLGYEQFF. Combining the CDR3 with reference TRBV28 and TRBJ2-1 gives the whole variable domain DVKVTQSSRYLVKRTGEKVFLECVQDMDHENMFWYRQDPGLGLRLIYFSYDVKMKEKGDIPEGYSVSREKKERFSLILESASTNQTSMYLCASSLGYEQFFGPGTRLTVL.

The CDR3 DNA reads TGTGCCAGCAGCTTGAAAAGGAAAAATGAGCAGTTCTTC. This gives the protein CASSLKRKNEQFF. The rearrangement joins TRBV5-6 to TRBJ2-1; D not resolved. Germline-derived CDR1 and CDR2 are SGHDT and YYEEEE. Deletions cut 1 base from V and 7 bases from J, with 9 bases between. The CDR3 loop spans 13 amino acids.